The entry below describes one T cell receptor beta chain. The germline gives CDR1 GTSNPN, CDR2 SVGIG (reference sequence). The trim removed 0 bases at V and 1 base at J, leaving 12 bases unmatched. The CDR3 totals 18 residues. Produced via immunoSEQ multiplex PCR; TCRdb's table is partial and in-frame only. The sample has a few hundred thousand clones, 90% seen once. The treatment denotes: approximately 18 received Ad26.COV2.S at low or high dose, single or two shots; about 5 received placebo; per-sample allocation not given. All samples were drawn on day 63, counting from the first vaccine or placebo injection. This entry comes from a study of Ad26.COV2.S vaccination and SARS-CoV-2 variants.

This chain joins TRBV30 and TRBJ2-3, with TRBD1 identical over 8 bases. This TCR was sampled from a person aged 18-60 years who received the Ad26.COV2.S COVID-19 vaccine or a placebo. The source was peripheral blood, collected in a trial of Ad26.COV2.S vaccine versus placebo. The CDR3 protein is CAWSVLKGTGRGTDTQYF. The CDR3 DNA is TGTGCCTGGAGTGTACTTAAAGGGACAGGAAGAGGCACAGATACGCAGTATTTT.